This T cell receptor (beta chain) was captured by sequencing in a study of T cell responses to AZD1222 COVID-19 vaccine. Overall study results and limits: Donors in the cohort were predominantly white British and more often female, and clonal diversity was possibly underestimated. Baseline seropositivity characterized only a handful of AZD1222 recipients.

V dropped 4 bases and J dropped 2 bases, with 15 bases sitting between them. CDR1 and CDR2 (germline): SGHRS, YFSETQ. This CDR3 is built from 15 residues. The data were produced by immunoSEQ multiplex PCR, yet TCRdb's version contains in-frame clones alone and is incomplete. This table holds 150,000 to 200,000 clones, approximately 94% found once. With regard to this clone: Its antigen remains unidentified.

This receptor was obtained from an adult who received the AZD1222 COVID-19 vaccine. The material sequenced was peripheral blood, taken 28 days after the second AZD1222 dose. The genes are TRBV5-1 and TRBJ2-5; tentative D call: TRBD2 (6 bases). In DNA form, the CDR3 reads TGCGCCAGCAGCGACGGGAGAAACTATCAAGAGACCCAGTACTTC. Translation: CASSDGRNYQETQYF.